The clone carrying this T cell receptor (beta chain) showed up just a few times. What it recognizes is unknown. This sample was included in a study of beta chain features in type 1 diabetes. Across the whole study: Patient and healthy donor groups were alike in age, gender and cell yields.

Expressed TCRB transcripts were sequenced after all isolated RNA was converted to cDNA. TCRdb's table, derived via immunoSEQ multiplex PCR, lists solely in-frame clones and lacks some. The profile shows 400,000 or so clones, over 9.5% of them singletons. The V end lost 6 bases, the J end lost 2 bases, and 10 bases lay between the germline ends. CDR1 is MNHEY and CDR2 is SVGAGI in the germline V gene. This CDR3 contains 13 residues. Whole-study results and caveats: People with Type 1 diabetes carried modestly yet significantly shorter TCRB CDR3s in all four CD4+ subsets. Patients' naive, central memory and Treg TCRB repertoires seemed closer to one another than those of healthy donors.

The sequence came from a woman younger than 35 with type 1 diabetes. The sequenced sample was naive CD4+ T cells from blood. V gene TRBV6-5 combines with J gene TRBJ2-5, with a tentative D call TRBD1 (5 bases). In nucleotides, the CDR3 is TGTGCCAGCAGCCGACAGCCACAAGAGACCCAGTACTTC. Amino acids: CASSRQPQETQYF.